This T cell receptor (beta chain) was recorded in a study of siplizumab effects on memory and regulatory T cells. This clone was detected only once. Its antigen is currently unknown. General observations from the study: Tregs that proliferated in siplizumab cultures did not have their suppressive function confirmed.

Method: immunoSEQ multiplex PCR; TCRdb's copy keeps in-frame clones and lacks some. The sample shows 98,000 or so clones, roughly 93% of them seen only once. Germline loops: CDR1 SGHRS, CDR2 YFSETQ. The CDR3 covers 14 residues. Trimming removed 4 bases from V and 4 bases from J; junction bases left unmatched: 4. The sequencing sample was made of Tregs sorted from blood. V usage is TRBV5-1 and J usage is TRBJ2-1; 8 nucleotides agree with TRBD1. This TCR was recovered from a human donor in good health. CDR3 sequence: CASSRTGKYNEQFF. For the CDR3, the DNA is TGCGCCAGCAGCAGGACAGGGAAGTACAATGAGCAGTTCTTC.